A selection of T cell receptor beta chains follows, all from one sample in a study of T cells in localized non-small cell lung cancer. Clones were sequenced by immunoSEQ multiplex PCR, and TCRdb holds only the in-frame ones, with some missing. The data contain approximately 15,000 clones, about 85% of them singletons. The specimen was peripheral blood, collected before any cancer treatment. The origin of the receptors is an older female donor with stage I squamous cell lung carcinoma. Each CDR3 is given with its conserved first and last residue. Each record gives: J gene, V gene, D gene, clone size, CDR3 length, CDR3 DNA, CDR3 protein. D genes are given only for firm matches. Clone size is given for some rows only: seen once, a few or many times, or a class if the clone is expanded.

j_gene: TRBJ1-2; v_gene: TRBV19; d_gene: -; abundance: -; len: 14; CDR3nt: TGTGCCAGTAGTTCAGGGGCTACTAACTATGGCTACACCTTC; CDR3aa: CASSSGATNYGYTF
j_gene: TRBJ1-5; v_gene: TRBV18; d_gene: -; abundance: -; len: 16; CDR3nt: TGTGCCAGCTCAAGCGGGACACCGAATAGCAATCAGCCCCAGCATTTT; CDR3aa: CASSSGTPNSNQPQHF
j_gene: TRBJ2-7; v_gene: TRBV6-5; d_gene: TRBD1; abundance: -; len: 14; CDR3nt: TGTGCCAGCAGTACCGACAGGGAAGTTGGCGAGCAGTACTTC; CDR3aa: CASSTDREVGEQYF
j_gene: TRBJ2-5; v_gene: TRBV7-9; d_gene: TRBD1; abundance: -; len: 15; CDR3nt: TGTGCCAGCAGCGCCCGGACAGGCCCTCAAGAGACCCAGTACTTC; CDR3aa: CASSARTGPQETQYF
j_gene: TRBJ2-7; v_gene: TRBV19; d_gene: TRBD1; abundance: -; len: 14; CDR3nt: TGTGCCAGTAAATCGGACAGGGGGACATACGAGCAGTACTTC; CDR3aa: CASKSDRGTYEQYF
j_gene: TRBJ1-4; v_gene: TRBV16; d_gene: -; abundance: -; len: 15; CDR3nt: TGTGCCAGCAGAGCCAGGGAACCAACTAATGAAAAACTGTTTTTT; CDR3aa: CASRAREPTNEKLFF
j_gene: TRBJ2-1; v_gene: TRBV12-5; d_gene: TRBD1; abundance: -; len: 15; CDR3nt: TGTGCTAGTGGTCCGCCTGACAGGGGGCTCAATGAGCAGCTCTTC; CDR3aa: CASGPPDRGLNEQLF
j_gene: TRBJ2-2; v_gene: TRBV2; d_gene: -; abundance: -; len: 15; CDR3nt: TGTGCCAGCAGTGCGGACAGCCTGAACACCGGGGAGCTGTTTTTT; CDR3aa: CASSADSLNTGELFF
j_gene: TRBJ1-5; v_gene: TRBV19; d_gene: -; abundance: -; len: 16; CDR3nt: TGTGCCAGTAGAGAAGGGGCGGATTATAGCAATCAGCCCCAGCATTTT; CDR3aa: CASREGADYSNQPQHF
j_gene: TRBJ2-6; v_gene: TRBV6-6; d_gene: -; abundance: -; len: 16; CDR3nt: TGTGCCAGCAGTCACGACCCGGGTTCTGGGGCCAACGTCCTGACTTTC; CDR3aa: CASSHDPGSGANVLTF
j_gene: TRBJ2-7; v_gene: TRBV6-1; d_gene: TRBD2; abundance: once; len: 14; CDR3nt: TGTGCCAGCACCGTCGGGGAGGGCTCCTACGAGCAGTACTTC; CDR3aa: CASTVGEGSYEQYF
j_gene: TRBJ2-3; v_gene: TRBV28; d_gene: -; abundance: -; len: 13; CDR3nt: TGTGCCAGCAGCCTAGTGAGCACAGATACGCAGTATTTT; CDR3aa: CASSLVSTDTQYF
j_gene: TRBJ2-4; v_gene: TRBV6-1; d_gene: -; abundance: -; len: 13; CDR3nt: TGTGCCAGCAGAAATGGGCAGGGCGGCATTCAGTACTTC; CDR3aa: CASRNGQGGIQYF
j_gene: TRBJ2-7; v_gene: TRBV6-5; d_gene: -; abundance: -; len: 13; CDR3nt: TGTGCCAGCAGTCCGACGCGACGGGCCGAGCAGTACTTC; CDR3aa: CASSPTRRAEQYF